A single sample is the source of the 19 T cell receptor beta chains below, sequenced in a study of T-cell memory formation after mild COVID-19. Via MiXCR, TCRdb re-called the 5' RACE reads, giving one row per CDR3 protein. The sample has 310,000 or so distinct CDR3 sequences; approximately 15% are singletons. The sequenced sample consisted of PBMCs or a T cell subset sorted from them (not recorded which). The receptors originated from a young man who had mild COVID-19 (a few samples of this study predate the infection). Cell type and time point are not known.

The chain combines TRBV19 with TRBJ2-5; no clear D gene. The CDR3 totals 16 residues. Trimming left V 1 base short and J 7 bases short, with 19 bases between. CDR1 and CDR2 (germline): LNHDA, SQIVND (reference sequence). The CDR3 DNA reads TGTGCCAGTAGTATAGTTTCCGGGCATCGAATGCGGACCCAGTACTTC. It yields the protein CASSIVSGHRMRTQYF.

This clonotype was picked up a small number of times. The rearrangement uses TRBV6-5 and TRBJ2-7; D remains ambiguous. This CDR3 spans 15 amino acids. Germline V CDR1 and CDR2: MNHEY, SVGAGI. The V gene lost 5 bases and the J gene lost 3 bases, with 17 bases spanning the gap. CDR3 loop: CASSPESGRFYEQYV. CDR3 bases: TGTGCCAGCAGTCCCGAGTCGGGCCGCTTCTACGAGCAGTACGTC.

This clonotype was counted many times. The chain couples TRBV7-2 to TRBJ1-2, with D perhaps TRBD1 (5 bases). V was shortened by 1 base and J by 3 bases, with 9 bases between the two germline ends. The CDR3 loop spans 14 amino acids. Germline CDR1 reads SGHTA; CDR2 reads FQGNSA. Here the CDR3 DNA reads TGTGCCAGCAGCTTAGTCGGGGGAGACTATGGCTACACCTTC. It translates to CASSLVGGDYGYTF.

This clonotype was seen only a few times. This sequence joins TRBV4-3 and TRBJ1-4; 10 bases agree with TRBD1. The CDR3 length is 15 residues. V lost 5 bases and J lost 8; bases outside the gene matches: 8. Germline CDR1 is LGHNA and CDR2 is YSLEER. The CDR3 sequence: CASSVGTGEEEKLFF. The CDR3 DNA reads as TGCGCCAGCAGCGTCGGGACAGGGGAGGAGGAAAAACTGTTTTTT.

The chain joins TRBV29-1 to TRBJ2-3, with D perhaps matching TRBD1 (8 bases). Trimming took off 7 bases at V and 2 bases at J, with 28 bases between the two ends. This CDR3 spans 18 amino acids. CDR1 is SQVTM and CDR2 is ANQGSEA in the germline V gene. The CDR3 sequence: CSAELSPGQGLLTDTQYF. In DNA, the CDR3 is TGCAGCGCCGAACTATCACCAGGACAGGGACTACTCACAGATACGCAGTATTTT.

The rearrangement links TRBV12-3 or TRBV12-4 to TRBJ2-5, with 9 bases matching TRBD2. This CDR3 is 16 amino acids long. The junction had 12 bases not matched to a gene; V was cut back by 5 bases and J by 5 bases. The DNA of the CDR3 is TGTGCCAGCAGTCCATGGACAGCGGGGGGCTCGGAGACCCAGTACTTC. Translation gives CASSPWTAGGSETQYF.

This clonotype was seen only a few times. The CDR3 sequence: CASSLRAGGYGYTF. Written as DNA, the CDR3 is TGCGCCAGCAGCTTGAGGGCAGGCGGCTATGGCTACACCTTC. The J gene is TRBJ1-2, the V gene TRBV5-1; no definite D call. Germline-derived CDR1 and CDR2 are SGHRS and YFSETQ. CDR3 length: 14 residues. Deletions cut 1 base from V and 4 bases from J, with 11 bases between.

The CDR3 loop reads CASSQDSDSSSGNTIYF. CDR3 in DNA: TGTGCCAGCAGCCAAGATTCCGACTCTAGCTCTGGAAACACCATATATTTT. J is TRBJ1-3 and V is TRBV4-2; no definite D call. Germline lookup yields CDR1 LGHNA and CDR2 YNFKEQ. There are 17 residues in the CDR3. Trimming stripped 0 bases from V and 0 bases from J, with 12 bases between.

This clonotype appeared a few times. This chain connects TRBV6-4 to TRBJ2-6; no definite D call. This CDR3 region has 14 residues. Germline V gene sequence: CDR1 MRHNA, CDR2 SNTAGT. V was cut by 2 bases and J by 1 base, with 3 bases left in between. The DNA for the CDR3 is TGTGCCAGCAGTGACGGATCTGGGGCCAACGTCCTGACTTTC. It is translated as CASSDGSGANVLTF.

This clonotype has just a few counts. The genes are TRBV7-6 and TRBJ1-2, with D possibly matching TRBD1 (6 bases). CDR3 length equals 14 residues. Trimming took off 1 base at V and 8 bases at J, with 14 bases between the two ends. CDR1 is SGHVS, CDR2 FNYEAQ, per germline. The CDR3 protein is CASSLDAGGGGYTF. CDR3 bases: TGTGCCAGCAGCTTAGACGCGGGGGGCGGCGGCTACACCTTC.

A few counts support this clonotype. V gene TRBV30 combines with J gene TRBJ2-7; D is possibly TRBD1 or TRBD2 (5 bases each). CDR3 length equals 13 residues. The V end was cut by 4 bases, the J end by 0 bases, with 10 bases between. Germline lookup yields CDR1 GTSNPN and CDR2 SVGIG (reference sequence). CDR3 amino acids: CAWKGRISYEQYF. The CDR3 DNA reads TGTGCCTGGAAGGGACGGATCTCCTACGAGCAGTACTTC.

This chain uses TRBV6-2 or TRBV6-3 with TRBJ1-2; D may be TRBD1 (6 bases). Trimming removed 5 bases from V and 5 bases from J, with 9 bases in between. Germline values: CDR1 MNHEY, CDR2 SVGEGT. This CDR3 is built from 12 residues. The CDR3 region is CASSGQLYGYTF. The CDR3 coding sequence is TGTGCCAGCAGTGGACAGTTGTATGGCTACACCTTC.

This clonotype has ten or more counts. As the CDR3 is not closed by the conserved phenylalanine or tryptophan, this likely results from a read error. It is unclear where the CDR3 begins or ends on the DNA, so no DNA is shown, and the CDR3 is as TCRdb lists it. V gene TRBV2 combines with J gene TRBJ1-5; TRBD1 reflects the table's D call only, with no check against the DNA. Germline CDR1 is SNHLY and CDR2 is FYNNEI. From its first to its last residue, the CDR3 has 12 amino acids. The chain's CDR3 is CASSDTGDQFNV.

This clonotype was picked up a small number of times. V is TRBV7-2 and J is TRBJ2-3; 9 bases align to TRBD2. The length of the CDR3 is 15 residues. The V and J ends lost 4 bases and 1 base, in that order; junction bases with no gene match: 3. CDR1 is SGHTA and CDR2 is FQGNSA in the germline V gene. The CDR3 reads CASSYRLAGTDTQYF. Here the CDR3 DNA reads TGTGCCAGCAGCTACCGACTAGCGGGCACAGATACGCAGTATTTT.

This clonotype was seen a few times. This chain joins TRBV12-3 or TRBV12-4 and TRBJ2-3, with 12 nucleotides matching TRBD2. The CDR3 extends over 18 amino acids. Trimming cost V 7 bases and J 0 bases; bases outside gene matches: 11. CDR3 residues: CASTLLAGGRFSTDTQYF. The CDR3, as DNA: TGTGCCAGCACCTTACTAGCGGGGGGCCGATTTAGCACAGATACGCAGTATTTT.

The CDR3 sequence: CASSSAGTSNTGELFF. For the CDR3, the DNA is TGTGCCAGCAGTTCGGCCGGGACTAGTAACACCGGGGAGCTGTTTTTT. V usage is TRBV28 and J usage is TRBJ2-2; 8 bases are a match to TRBD2. Germline loops: CDR1 MDHEN, CDR2 SYDVKM. The trim removed 4 bases at V and 2 bases at J, leaving 6 bases unmatched. The CDR3 loop spans 16 amino acids.

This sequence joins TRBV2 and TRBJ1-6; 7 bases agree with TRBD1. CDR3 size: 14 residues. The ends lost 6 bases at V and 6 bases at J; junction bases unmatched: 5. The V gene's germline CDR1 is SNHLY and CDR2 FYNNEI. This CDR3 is CASRSGTANSPLHF. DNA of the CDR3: TGTGCCAGCAGATCCGGGACAGCTAATTCACCCCTCCACTTT.

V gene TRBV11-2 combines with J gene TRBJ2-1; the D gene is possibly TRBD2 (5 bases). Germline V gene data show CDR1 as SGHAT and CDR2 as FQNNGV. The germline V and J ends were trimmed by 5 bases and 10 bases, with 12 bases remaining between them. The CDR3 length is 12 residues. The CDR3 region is CASSAISGEQFF. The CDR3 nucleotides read TGTGCCAGCAGCGCAATCTCGGGAGAGCAGTTCTTC. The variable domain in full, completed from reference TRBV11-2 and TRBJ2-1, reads EAGVAQSPRYKIIEKRQSVAFWCNPISGHATLYWYQQILGQGPKLLIQFQNNGVVDDSQLPKDRFSAERLKGVDSTLKIQPAKLEDSAVYLCASSAISGEQFFGPGTRLTVL.

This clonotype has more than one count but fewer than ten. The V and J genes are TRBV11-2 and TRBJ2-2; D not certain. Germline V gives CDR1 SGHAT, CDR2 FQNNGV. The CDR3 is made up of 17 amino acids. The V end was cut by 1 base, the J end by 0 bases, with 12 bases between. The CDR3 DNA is TGTGCCAGCAGCTTAGGAAGGCAGACCTCGAACACCGGGGAGCTGTTTTTT. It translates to CASSLGRQTSNTGELFF.